This T cell receptor (beta chain) is drawn from a study of blood T cell repertoires in COVID-19. Germline lookup yields CDR1 SGHNT and CDR2 YENEEA. This CDR3 contains 17 residues. V trimming: 1 base; J trimming: 4 bases; junction bases outside the gene matches: 8. This table comes from immunoSEQ multiplex PCR, and its TCRdb copy is limited to in-frame clones, with some not included. The table lists more than 95,000 clones, about nine tenths of them singletons, with approximately 1.9% in the top ten. The source of this sequence is a human donor with active COVID-19. The donor label of this sample is uncertain. The sequenced sample consisted of peripheral blood. This chain joins TRBV11-3 and TRBJ2-3, with 10 bases fitting TRBD2. CDR3 sequence reads: CASSLGASGGSADTQYF. The CDR3, as DNA: TGTGCCAGCAGCTTAGGGGCTAGCGGGGGTTCGGCAGATACGCAGTATTTT.